Judged by abundance, the clone carrying this T cell receptor (beta chain) is medium-sized. Its antigen is as yet unknown. The CDR3 is 13 residues long. Germline values: CDR1 LNHDA, CDR2 SQIVND (reference sequence). Trimming pared 3 bases from V and 4 bases from J, leaving 9 bases between. The data belong to a study of glioma-infiltrating T cells after dendritic cell vaccination. Across the whole study: Three intradermal dendritic cell vaccine injections were given every two weeks.

Some clones are missing from TCRdb's copy, which holds only in-frame ones; the method was immunoSEQ multiplex PCR. The repertoire has over 55,000 clones, around 86% of them found once; the top ten carry roughly 7.7%. Findings and caveats of the study: Estimated pretreatment TIL content predicted outcome after dendritic cell vaccination.

The V and J genes are TRBV19 and TRBJ1-1; no clear D gene. The sequencing used blood, collected before dendritic cell vaccination. The sequence derives from a human donor with glioblastoma. In DNA form, the CDR3 reads TGTGCCAGTAGTATGTACACAGTCACTGAAGCTTTCTTT. Encoded protein: CASSMYTVTEAFF.